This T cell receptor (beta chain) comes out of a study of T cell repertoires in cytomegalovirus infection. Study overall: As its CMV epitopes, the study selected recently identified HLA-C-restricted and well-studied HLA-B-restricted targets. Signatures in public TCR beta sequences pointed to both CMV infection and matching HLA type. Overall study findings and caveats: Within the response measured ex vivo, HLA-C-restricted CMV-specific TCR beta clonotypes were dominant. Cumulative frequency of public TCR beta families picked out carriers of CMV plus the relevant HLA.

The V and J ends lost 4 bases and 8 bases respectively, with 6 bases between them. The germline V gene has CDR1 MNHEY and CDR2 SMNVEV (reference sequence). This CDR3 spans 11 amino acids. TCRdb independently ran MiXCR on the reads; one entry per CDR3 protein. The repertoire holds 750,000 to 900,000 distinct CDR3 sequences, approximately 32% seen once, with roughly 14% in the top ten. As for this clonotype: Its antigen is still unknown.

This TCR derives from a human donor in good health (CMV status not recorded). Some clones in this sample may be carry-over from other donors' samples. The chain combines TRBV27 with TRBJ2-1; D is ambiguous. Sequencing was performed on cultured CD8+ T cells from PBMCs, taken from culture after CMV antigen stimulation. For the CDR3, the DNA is TGTGCCAGCAGTTCTGACCATGAGCAGTTCTTC. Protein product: CASSSDHEQFF.